The 14 T cell receptor beta chains given below trace back to one sample, sequenced in a study of human thymus T cells. Sequencing was performed with immunoSEQ multiplex PCR; in TCRdb, only in-frame clones are kept and a portion is missing. Of about 78,000 clones listed, just over 95% are singletons. Resections were taken during corrective heart surgery, and the thymus tissue came from these. Sequencing was carried out using thymus tissue. The origin of the receptors is a boy younger than two with a congenital heart defect but otherwise immunologically healthy.

The chain carries TRBV5-1 and TRBJ2-1, with D tentatively TRBD2 (5 bases). Per the germline V gene, CDR1 is SGHRS and CDR2 is YFSETQ. This CDR3 is 16 amino acids long. Trimming pared 5 bases from V and 7 bases from J, leaving 22 bases between. Here the CDR3 reads CASSTTIVASGNEQFF. The CDR3 nucleotides read TGCGCCAGCAGTACAACCATAGTGGCCTCGGGAAATGAGCAGTTCTTC.

The J gene is TRBJ1-2, the V gene TRBV5-6, with 7 bases matching TRBD1. CDR1 and CDR2 (germline): SGHDT, YYEEEE. CDR3 length: 16 amino acids. The V segment lost 3 bases and the J segment 0 bases; nucleotides outside the gene matches: 8. DNA of the CDR3: TGTGCCAGCAGCTCCCGACGGACAGGCCCTAACTATGGCTACACCTTC. Its protein is CASSSRRTGPNYGYTF. Full variable domain (missing parts from reference TRBV5-6 and TRBJ1-2): DAGVTQSPTHLIKTRGQQVTLRCSPKSGHDTVSWYQQALGQGPQFIFQYYEEEERQRGNFPDRFSGHQFPNYSSELNVNALLLGDSALYLCASSSRRTGPNYGYTFGSGTRLTVV.

The V gene is TRBV10-3, the J gene TRBJ2-6; the D is unclear. The CDR3 has 14 amino acids. Trimming took 3 bases from V and 0 from J, leaving 3 bases between them. Per the germline V gene, CDR1 is ENHRY and CDR2 is SYGVKD. DNA for the CDR3: TGTGCCATCAGTGAAAGCTCTGGGGCCAACGTCCTGACTTTC. Its translation: CAISESSGANVLTF.

DNA for the CDR3: TGTGCCAGCAGCCCTAAGCCCAGGGGCAACACTGAAGCTTTCTTT. The encoded protein is CASSPKPRGNTEAFF. This chain joins TRBV14 and TRBJ1-1, with D maybe TRBD1 (6 bases). CDR1 is SGHDN and CDR2 is FVKESK in the germline V gene. The V end lost 4 bases, the J end lost 2 bases, and 14 bases lay between the germline ends. The CDR3 is 15 amino acids. The variable domain in full, with the rest retrieved from reference TRBV14 and TRBJ1-1, is EAGVTQFPSHSVIEKGQTVTLRCDPISGHDNLYWYRRVMGKEIKFLLHFVKESKQDESGMPNNRFLAERTGGTYSTLKVQPAELEDSGVYFCASSPKPRGNTEAFFGQGTRLTVV.

The gene calls are TRBV9 and TRBJ2-4, with a weak D call TRBD2 (6 bases). The CDR3 length is 17 residues. CDR1 is SGDLS and CDR2 is YYNGEE in the germline V gene. V was clipped by 0 bases and J by 6 bases, with 19 bases between them. The CDR3 sequence: CASSVGRGRNGLNIQYF. In nucleotides, the CDR3 is TGTGCCAGCAGCGTAGGGAGGGGACGTAACGGCCTAAACATTCAGTACTTC. The full variable domain, rest sourced from reference TRBV9 and TRBJ2-4, is DSGVTQTPKHLITATGQRVTLRCSPRSGDLSVYWYQQSLDQGLQFLIQYYNGEERAKGNILERFSAQQFPDLHSELNLSSLELGDSALYFCASSVGRGRNGLNIQYFGAGTRLSVL.

This clone was counted between two and nine times. The chain couples TRBV5-6 to TRBJ2-7, with D maybe TRBD1 (6 bases). The germline V and J ends were trimmed by 1 base and 12 bases, with 11 bases remaining between them. Germline CDR1 is SGHDT and CDR2 is YYEEEE. The CDR3 spans 11 residues. DNA for the CDR3: TGTGCCAGCAGCTTGAGTACAGGGAGGTACTTC. It codes for CASSLSTGRYF.

The V and J genes are TRBV18 and TRBJ2-1; possibly TRBD2 for D (6 bases). The CDR3 runs 16 residues. The germline V gene encodes CDR1 KGHSH and CDR2 LQKENI. Trimming took 3 bases from V and 3 from J, leaving 15 bases between them. The CDR3, as DNA: TGTGCCAGCTCACCCGGGGACTTCCAAATCTACAATGAGCAGTTCTTC. It is translated as CASSPGDFQIYNEQFF. The full variable domain, rest sourced from reference TRBV18 and TRBJ2-1, is NAGVMQNPRHLVRRRGQEARLRCSPMKGHSHVYWYRQLPEEGLKFMVYLQKENIIDESGMPKERFSAEFPKEGPSILRIQQVVRGDSAAYFCASSPGDFQIYNEQFFGPGTRLTVL.

The V gene is TRBV4-3, the J gene TRBJ2-3; possibly TRBD2 for D (6 bases). The CDR3 totals 16 residues. With 1 base removed from V and 4 bases from J, the gap between germline ends came to 15 bases. Germline CDR1 is LGHNA and CDR2 is YSLEER. This CDR3 reads CASSQGGTHLPDTQYF. The CDR3 region has the DNA TGCGCCAGCAGCCAAGGCGGGACTCACCTCCCAGATACGCAGTATTTT.

The rearrangement uses TRBV30 and TRBJ2-6; D perhaps matches TRBD1 (5 bases). Germline values: CDR1 GTSNPN, CDR2 SVGIG (reference sequence). V was pared by 0 bases and J by 0 bases, with 21 bases between. CDR3 length: 20 amino acids. For the CDR3, the DNA is TGTGCCTGGAGTGTACAGCAGGGTGATTATACGTACTCTGGGGCCAACGTCCTGACTTTC. Its protein is CAWSVQQGDYTYSGANVLTF.

The chain recombines TRBV9 with TRBJ1-2; D uncertain. Trimming left V 1 base short and J 4 bases short, with 8 bases between. Germline assignment: CDR1 SGDLS and CDR2 YYNGEE. CDR3 size: 13 residues. CDR3 bases: TGTGCCAGCAGCGTATCCGGAGGCTATGGCTACACCTTC. Its protein product is CASSVSGGYGYTF.

V usage is TRBV15 and J usage is TRBJ2-2; 12 bases fit TRBD2. The length of the CDR3 is 20 residues. Germline V CDR1 and CDR2: LNHNV, YYDKDF (reference sequence). Germline trimming cut 2 bases from V and 2 bases from J; bases unmatched to any gene: 12. CDR3 sequence reads: CATSRKIPGLAGFNTGELFF. CDR3 DNA: TGTGCCACCAGCAGAAAGATTCCGGGACTAGCGGGCTTCAACACCGGGGAGCTGTTTTTT.

The chain combines TRBV30 with TRBJ1-4; possibly TRBD1 for D (5 bases). This CDR3 is 15 amino acids long. Germline-derived CDR1 and CDR2 are GTSNPN and SVGIG (reference sequence). Deletions cut 0 bases from V and 6 bases from J, with 14 bases between. As DNA, the CDR3 is TGTGCCTGGAGTGTTGGGGCGGACACTGATGAAAAACTGTTTTTT. As protein: CAWSVGADTDEKLFF.

V usage is TRBV14 and J usage is TRBJ1-2; D remains ambiguous. Trimming took off 5 bases at V and 5 bases at J, with 24 bases between the two ends. Germline V gene sequence: CDR1 SGHDN, CDR2 FVKESK. The CDR3 runs 17 residues. The CDR3 coding sequence is TGTGCCAGCAGCTCGGCCCCAACGGGCAGTTCTTCATATGGCTACACCTTC. Translation: CASSSAPTGSSSYGYTF.

The rearrangement links TRBV14 to TRBJ1-1, with unresolved D. This CDR3 region has 17 residues. Per germline, CDR1 SGHDN and CDR2 FVKESK. The V end was cut by 0 bases, the J end by 5 bases, with 19 bases between. The CDR3 nucleotides read TGTGCCAGCAGCCAAGATTATAGGACCCCGTGGGGTACTGAAGCTTTCTTT. This sequence encodes CASSQDYRTPWGTEAFF.